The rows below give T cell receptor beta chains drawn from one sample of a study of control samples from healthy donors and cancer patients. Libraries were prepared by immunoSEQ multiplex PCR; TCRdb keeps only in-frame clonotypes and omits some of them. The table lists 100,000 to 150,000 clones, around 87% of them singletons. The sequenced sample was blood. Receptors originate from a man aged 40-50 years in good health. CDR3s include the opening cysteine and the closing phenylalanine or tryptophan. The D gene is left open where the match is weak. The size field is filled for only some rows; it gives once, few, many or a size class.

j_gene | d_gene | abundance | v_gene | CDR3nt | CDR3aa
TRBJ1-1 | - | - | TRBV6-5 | TGTGCCATCGGACAAGGAGGAAACACTGAAGCTTTCTTT | CAIGQGGNTEAFF
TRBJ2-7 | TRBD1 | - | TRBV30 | TGTGCCTCCTCCCAGAAGACAGGGTCGCCCTACGAGCAGTACTTC | CASSQKTGSPYEQYF
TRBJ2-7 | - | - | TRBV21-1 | TGTGCCAGCAGCACAATACGGGGACAGGGCTGCTACGAGCAGTACTTC | CASSTIRGQGCYEQYF
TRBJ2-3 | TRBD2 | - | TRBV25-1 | TGTGCCAGCAGGGGCGGGGGGGGCTCTAGCACAGATACGCAGTATTTT | CASRGGGGSSTDTQYF
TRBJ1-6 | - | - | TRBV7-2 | TGTGCCAGCAGCTTAGGACGGATGCCCCTTAATTCACCCCTCCACTTT | CASSLGRMPLNSPLHF
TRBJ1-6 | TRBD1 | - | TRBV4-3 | TGCGCCAGCAGCTCACGGGACAGGGTTTCACCCCTCCACTTT | CASSSRDRVSPLHF
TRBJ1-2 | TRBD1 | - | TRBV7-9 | TGTGCCAGCAGCCAAACAGGGGGTGCTAACTATGGCTACACCTTC | CASSQTGGANYGYTF
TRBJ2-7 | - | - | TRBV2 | TGTGCCAGCAGTGCAGCCGGGACCGGACCAGGGGAGCAGTACTTC | CASSAAGTGPGEQYF
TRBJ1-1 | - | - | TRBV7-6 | TGTGCCAGCAGCCTAGGCGGGGTAACTGAAGCTTTCTTT | CASSLGGVTEAFF
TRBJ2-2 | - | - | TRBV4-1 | TGCGCCAGCAGCCAAGGGGACCGGGCGAACACCGGGGAGCTGTTTTTT | CASSQGDRANTGELFF
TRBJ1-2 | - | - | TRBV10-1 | TGCGCCAGCAGTGAGTCGAGTAGCTATGGCTACACCTTC | CASSESSSYGYTF
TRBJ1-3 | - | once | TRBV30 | TGTGCCTGGAGTGTATCGTACAGGGCCGGAAACACCATATATTTT | CAWSVSYRAGNTIYF
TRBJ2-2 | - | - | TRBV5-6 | TGTGCCAGCAGCTCCACCACCGGGGAGCTGTTTTTT | CASSSTTGELFF
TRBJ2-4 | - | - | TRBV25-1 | TGTGCCAGCAGTGCGTTAGAGGTCGTGGGAGGCAAAAACATTCAGTACTTC | CASSALEVVGGKNIQYF
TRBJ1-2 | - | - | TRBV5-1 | TGCGCCAGCAGCTTGGGGGACCGCGTAACTGGCTACACCTTC | CASSLGDRVTGYTF
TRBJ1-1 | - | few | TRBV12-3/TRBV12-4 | TGTGCCAGCAGTTTTGGGCCGAACACTGAAGCTTTCTTT | CASSFGPNTEAFF
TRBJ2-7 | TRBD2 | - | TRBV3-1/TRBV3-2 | TGTGCCAGCAGGGGACTAGCGGGGGATTTCTACGAGCAGTACTTC | CASRGLAGDFYEQYF
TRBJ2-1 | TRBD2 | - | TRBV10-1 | TGCGCCAGCAGGGAAGGACTAGCGGGTAACAATGAGCAGTTCTTC | CASREGLAGNNEQFF
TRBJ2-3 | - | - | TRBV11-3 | TGTGCCAGCAGCTTAGATGGTGGCACCACCACAGATACGCAGTATTTT | CASSLDGGTTTDTQYF
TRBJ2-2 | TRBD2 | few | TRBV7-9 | TGTGCCGGTCCGGGACTAGCGAACACCGGGGAGCTGTTTTTT | CAGPGLANTGELFF
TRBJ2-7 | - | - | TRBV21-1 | TGTGCCAGCAGCCCGGCCAGGAAAGACTACGAGCAGTACTTC | CASSPARKDYEQYF
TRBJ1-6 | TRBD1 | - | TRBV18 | TGTGCCAGCTCACCCGGGACAGACCCTTCACCCCTCCACTTT | CASSPGTDPSPLHF
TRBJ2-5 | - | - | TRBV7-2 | TGTGCCAGCAGCTTAGGTACTCGAGAGACCCAGTACTTC | CASSLGTRETQYF
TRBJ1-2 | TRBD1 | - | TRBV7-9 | TGTGCCAGCAGCCCCCAACTCCGGGACAGCCGCGGCTACACCTTC | CASSPQLRDSRGYTF
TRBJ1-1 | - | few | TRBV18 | TGTGCCAGCTCAATTCAGGGGTTTGACACTGAAGCTTTCTTT | CASSIQGFDTEAFF
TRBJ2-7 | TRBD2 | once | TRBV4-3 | TGCGCCAGCAGCCGATTCTATGGGACTAGCGGCGAGCAGTACTTC | CASSRFYGTSGEQYF
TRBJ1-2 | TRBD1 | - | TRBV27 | TGTGCCAGCAGTTTATATGCTTCGGGACAGGGAGGAAACTATGGCTACACCTTC | CASSLYASGQGGNYGYTF
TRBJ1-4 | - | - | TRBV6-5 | TGTGCCAGCAGTTACGGGAGACGACCTAATGAAAAACTGTTTTTT | CASSYGRRPNEKLFF
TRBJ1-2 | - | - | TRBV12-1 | TGTGCCAGCAGCTTTTCCCAGGGGGGCTATGGCTACACCTTC | CASSFSQGGYGYTF
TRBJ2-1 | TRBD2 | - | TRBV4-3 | TGCGCCAGCAGCCGAGCACTAGCGGGGGGGCTCTACAATGAGCAGTTCTTC | CASSRALAGGLYNEQFF
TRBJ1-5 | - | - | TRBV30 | TGTGCCTGGAGTGTACTAGGCCAGCCCCAGCATTTT | CAWSVLGQPQHF
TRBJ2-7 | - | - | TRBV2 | TGTGCCAGCAGTAGTCGCGAGAAGCAGTACTTC | CASSSREKQYF
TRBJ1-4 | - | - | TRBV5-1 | TGCGCCAGCAGCTTGGCCTCTGTCGGCTATAATGAAAAACTGTTTTTT | CASSLASVGYNEKLFF
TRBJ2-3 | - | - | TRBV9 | TGTGCCAGCAGCGTAAGCAGCACAGATACGCAGTATTTT | CASSVSSTDTQYF
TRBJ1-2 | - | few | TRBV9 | TGTGCCAGCAGCGTAGGGGCGGGAACGGGTGGCTACACCTTC | CASSVGAGTGGYTF